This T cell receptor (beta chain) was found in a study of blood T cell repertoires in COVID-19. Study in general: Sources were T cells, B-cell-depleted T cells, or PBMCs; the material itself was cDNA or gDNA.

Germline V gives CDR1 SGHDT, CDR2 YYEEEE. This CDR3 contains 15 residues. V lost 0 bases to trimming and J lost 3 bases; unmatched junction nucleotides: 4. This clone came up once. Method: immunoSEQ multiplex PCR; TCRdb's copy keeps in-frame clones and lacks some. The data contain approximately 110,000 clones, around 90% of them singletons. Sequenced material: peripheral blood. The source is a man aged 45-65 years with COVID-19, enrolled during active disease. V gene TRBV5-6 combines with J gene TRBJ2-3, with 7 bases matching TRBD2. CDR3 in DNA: TGTGCCAGCAGCTTGGGTGCGGGAGCAACAGATACGCAGTATTTT. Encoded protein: CASSLGAGATDTQYF.